This passage covers 4 T cell receptor beta chains from one sample sequenced in a study of PD-1 blockade in classical Hodgkin lymphoma. Method: immunoSEQ multiplex PCR; TCRdb's copy keeps in-frame clones and lacks some. The sample yields roughly 41,000 clones, about 86% seen once. After autologous stem cell transplantation all patients relapsed, and prior brentuximab vedotin exposure differed between cohorts. Here the sequenced sample was peripheral blood mononuclear cells (PBMCs), taken before the second cycle of nivolumab. These receptors were taken from a human donor with classical Hodgkin lymphoma.

This chain joins TRBV7-9 and TRBJ2-7; D is unclear. The germline gives CDR1 SEHNR, CDR2 FQNEAQ (reference sequence). The CDR3 is made up of 16 amino acids. V shed 2 bases and J shed 5 bases, with 19 bases lying between them. This CDR3 is CASSLPYSTALHEQYF. In nucleotides, the CDR3 is TGTGCCAGCAGCTTACCCTACAGTACTGCACTCCACGAGCAGTACTTC.

This clone was observed a single time. V gene TRBV27 combines with J gene TRBJ2-3; D is unresolved. V lost 6 bases and J 6 bases, leaving 13 bases between the germline ends. CDR1 and CDR2 (germline): MNHEY, SMNVEV (reference sequence). The CDR3 is 13 amino acids. The CDR3 loop reads CASSLYSLDTQYF. In nucleotides, the CDR3 is TGTGCCAGCAGCCTTTATTCCTTGGATACGCAGTATTTT.

V and J are TRBV7-3 and TRBJ1-1, with no clear D. The V gene lost 2 bases and the J gene lost 9 bases, with 16 bases spanning the gap. The CDR3 spans 14 residues. Looked up from germline, CDR1 is SGHTA and CDR2 is FQGTGA. The CDR3 DNA is TGTGCCAGCAGCTTAGATGGGGTGGTGGGGAAAGCTTTCTTT. This encodes CASSLDGVVGKAFF.

This clone was counted a few times. This chain joins TRBV5-5 and TRBJ1-1; TRBD1 matches at 8 bases. CDR1 and CDR2 (germline): SGHKS, YYEKEE (reference sequence). This CDR3 has 14 residues. V lost 2 bases to trimming and J lost 5 bases; unmatched junction nucleotides: 5. CDR3 sequence (DNA): TGTGCCAGCAGCTTCCCGGACAGGGTGACTGAAGCTTTCTTT. This translates into CASSFPDRVTEAFF.